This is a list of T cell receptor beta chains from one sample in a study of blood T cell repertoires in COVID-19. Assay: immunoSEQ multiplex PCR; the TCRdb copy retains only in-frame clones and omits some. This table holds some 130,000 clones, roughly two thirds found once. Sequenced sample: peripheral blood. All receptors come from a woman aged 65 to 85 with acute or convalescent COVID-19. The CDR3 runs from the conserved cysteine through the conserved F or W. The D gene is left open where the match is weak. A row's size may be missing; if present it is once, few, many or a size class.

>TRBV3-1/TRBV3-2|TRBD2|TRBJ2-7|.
CASSQDPQRGAYEQYF
TGTGCCAGCAGCCAAGACCCCCAGCGGGGGGCCTACGAGCAGTACTTC
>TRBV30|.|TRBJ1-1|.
CAGGRVNTEAFF
TGTGCCGGTGGCAGGGTGAACACTGAAGCTTTCTTT
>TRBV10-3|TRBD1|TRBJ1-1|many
CAIRDRGAHTEAFF
TGTGCCATCAGGGACAGGGGGGCGCACACTGAAGCTTTCTTT
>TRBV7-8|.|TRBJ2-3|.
CASSPRLGVDTQYF
TGTGCCAGCAGCCCAAGACTCGGTGTGGATACGCAGTATTTT
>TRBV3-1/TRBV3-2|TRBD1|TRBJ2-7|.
CASSPDRESYEQYF
TGTGCCAGCAGCCCCGACAGGGAATCCTACGAGCAGTACTTC
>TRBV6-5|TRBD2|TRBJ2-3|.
CASSRDYTDTQYF
TGTGCCAGCAGTCGGGACTACACAGATACGCAGTATTTT
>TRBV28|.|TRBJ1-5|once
CASSLSGVGQPQHF
TGTGCCAGCAGTTTATCAGGGGTGGGTCAGCCCCAGCATTTT
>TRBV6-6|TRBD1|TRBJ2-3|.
CASSYADRSTDTQYF
TGTGCCAGCAGTTATGCGGACAGGTCCACAGATACGCAGTATTTT
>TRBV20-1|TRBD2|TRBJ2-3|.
CSASLAGDLTDTQYF
TGCAGTGCTAGTTTAGCGGGGGACCTCACAGATACGCAGTATTTT
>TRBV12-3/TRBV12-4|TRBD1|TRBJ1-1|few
CASSYGTAEAFF
TGTGCCAGCAGCTACGGGACAGCTGAAGCTTTCTTT
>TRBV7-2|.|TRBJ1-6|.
CASSLVAATNSPLHF
TGTGCCAGCAGCTTAGTTGCCGCAACAAATTCACCCCTCCACTTT
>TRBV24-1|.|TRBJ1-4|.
CATIWEGFATNEKLFF
TGTGCCACCATTTGGGAGGGATTCGCAACTAATGAAAAACTGTTTTTT
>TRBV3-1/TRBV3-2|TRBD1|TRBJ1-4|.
CASSLGQGEKLFF
TGTGCCAGCAGCCTGGGACAGGGGGAAAAACTGTTTTTT
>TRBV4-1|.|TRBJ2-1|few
CASSQDGGSGEQFF
TGCGCCAGCAGCCAAGATGGGGGGAGCGGGGAGCAGTTCTTC
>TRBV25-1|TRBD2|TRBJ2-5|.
CASSSTSGRAGETQYF
TGTGCCAGCAGTTCGACTAGCGGGAGGGCCGGAGAGACCCAGTACTTC